This T cell receptor (beta chain) comes out of a study of blood T cells in healthy people across ages. The authors ran a second PCR of roughly 6 to 12 cycles using a sample-barcoded 5' primer and a J-beta primer mix. In TCRdb, the 5' RACE reads were re-called with MiXCR into one record per CDR3 protein. The top ten hold roughly 7.7% of the sample, which has over a million distinct CDR3 sequences, around 39% seen once. With respect to this clonotype: A read error may produce the germline difference seen at one junction end.

The authors isolated at least 7 million PBMCs per sample. The sequence came from a woman aged 18-35 years in good health. Sequenced sample: blood.

Here the CDR3 reads CASSPPLGVKNIQYF. The CDR3 DNA is TGTGCTAGCAGTCCCCCCCTCGGGGTCAAAAACATTCAGTACTTC. The chain is built from TRBV28 and TRBJ2-7, with a weak D call TRBD2 (5 bases). Matching the DNA end better, TRBJ2-4 makes the J call doubtful. Germline lookup yields CDR1 MDHEN and CDR2 SYDVKM. The CDR3 spans 15 residues.